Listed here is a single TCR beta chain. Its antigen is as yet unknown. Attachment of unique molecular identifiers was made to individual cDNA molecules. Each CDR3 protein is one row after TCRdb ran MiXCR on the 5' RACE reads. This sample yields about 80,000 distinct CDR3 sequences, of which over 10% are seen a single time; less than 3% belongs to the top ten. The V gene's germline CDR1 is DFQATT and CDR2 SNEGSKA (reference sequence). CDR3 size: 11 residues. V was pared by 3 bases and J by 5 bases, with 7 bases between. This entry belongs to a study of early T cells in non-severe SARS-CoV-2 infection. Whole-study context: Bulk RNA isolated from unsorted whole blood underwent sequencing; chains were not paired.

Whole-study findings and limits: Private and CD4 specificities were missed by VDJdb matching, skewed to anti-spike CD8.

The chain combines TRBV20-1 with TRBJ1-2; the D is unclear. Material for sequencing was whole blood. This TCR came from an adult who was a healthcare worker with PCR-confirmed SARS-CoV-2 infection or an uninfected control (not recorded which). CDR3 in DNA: TGCAGTGCTAGCTCTGCTTATGGCTACACCTTC. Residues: CSASSAYGYTF.